These 5 T cell receptor beta chains share one sample of origin, sequenced in a study of T-cell memory formation after mild COVID-19. TCRdb processed the 5' RACE reads anew with MiXCR; each CDR3 protein has one entry. The repertoire holds 15,000 to 20,000 distinct CDR3 sequences, with approximately 20% as singletons. Sequencing was done on a sample of PBMCs or a T cell subset sorted from them (not recorded which). Receptors originate from a man younger than 30 who had mild COVID-19 (a few samples of this study predate the infection). Cell type and time point are not known.

This clonotype occurred many times. The rearrangement uses TRBV5-1 and TRBJ1-1; no clear D. Looked up from germline, CDR1 is SGHRS and CDR2 is YFSETQ. The CDR3 spans 12 residues. Trimming left V 3 bases short and J 4 bases short, with 7 bases between. CDR3 sequence reads: CASSSEPTEAFF. For the CDR3, the DNA is TGCGCCAGCAGCTCGGAACCCACTGAAGCTTTCTTT. The full variable domain, its missing parts supplied by reference TRBV5-1 and TRBJ1-1, is KAGVTQTPRYLIKTRGQQVTLSCSPISGHRSVSWYQQTPGQGLQFLFEYFSETQRNKGNFPGRFSGRQFSNSRSEMNVSTLELGDSALYLCASSSEPTEAFFGQGTRLTVV.

This clonotype has more than one count but fewer than ten. V gene TRBV27 combines with J gene TRBJ2-1; the match to TRBD2 covers 10 bases. The CDR3 spans 18 residues. Germline CDR1 and CDR2: MNHEY and SMNVEV (reference sequence). With 2 bases clipped from V and 9 bases from J, the junction kept 16 bases outside the gene matches. CDR3 in DNA: TGTGCCAGCAGTTTACTCAGCGGGGGGGCCATTTTCTTTGGTGAGCAGTTCTTC. This translates into CASSLLSGGAIFFGEQFF.

This clonotype was recorded at least ten times. The chain is built from TRBV7-2 and TRBJ1-3; TRBD1 agrees at 7 bases. Germline values: CDR1 SGHTA, CDR2 FQGNSA. The J segment lost 6 bases and the V segment lost 5 bases, leaving 4 bases of the junction unmatched. The CDR3 consists of 13 residues. The CDR3 nucleotides read TGTGCCAGCAGCGCGACAGGGATAAACACCATATATTTT. Amino acid sequence: CASSATGINTIYF. Based on the CDR3 plus reference TRBV7-2 and TRBJ1-3, the full variable domain is GAGVSQSPSNKVTEKGKDVELRCDPISGHTALYWYRQSLGQGLEFLIYFQGNSAPDKSGLPSDRFSAERTGGSVSTLTIQRTQQEDSAVYLCASSATGINTIYFGEGSWLTVV.

This clonotype occurred a few times. The V and J genes are TRBV27 and TRBJ2-1, with TRBD1 matching over 9 bases. Germline V gives CDR1 MNHEY, CDR2 SMNVEV (reference sequence). Trimming at V came to 5 bases and at J to 4 bases, leaving 3 bases not matched to a gene. This CDR3 contains 14 residues. The CDR3 here is CASSPGTGYNEQFF. The CDR3 nucleotides read TGTGCCAGCAGTCCCGGGACAGGGTACAATGAGCAGTTCTTC.

This clonotype was found a few times. The chain has TRBV10-3 and TRBJ2-5; TRBD2 matches 8 bases. In germline, CDR1 is ENHRY, CDR2 SYGVKD. The J segment lost 5 bases and the V segment lost 8 bases, leaving 16 bases of the junction unmatched. The CDR3 is 16 amino acids. Here the CDR3 reads CAIGSGAGGPTETQYF. The CDR3 DNA sequence: TGTGCCATCGGGTCTGGGGCGGGGGGACCGACCGAGACCCAGTACTTC.